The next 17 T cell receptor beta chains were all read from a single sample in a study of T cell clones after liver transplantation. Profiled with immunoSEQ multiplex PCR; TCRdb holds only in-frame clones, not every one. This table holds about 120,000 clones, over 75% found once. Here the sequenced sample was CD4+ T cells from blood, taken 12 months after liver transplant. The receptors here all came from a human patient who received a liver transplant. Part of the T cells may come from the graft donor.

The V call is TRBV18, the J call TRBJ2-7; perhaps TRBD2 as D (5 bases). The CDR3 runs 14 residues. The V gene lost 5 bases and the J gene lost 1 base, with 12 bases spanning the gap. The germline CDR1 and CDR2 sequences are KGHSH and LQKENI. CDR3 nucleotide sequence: TGTGCCAGCTCAGGCTCCGGGATTTCCTACGAGCAGTACTTC. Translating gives CASSGSGISYEQYF.

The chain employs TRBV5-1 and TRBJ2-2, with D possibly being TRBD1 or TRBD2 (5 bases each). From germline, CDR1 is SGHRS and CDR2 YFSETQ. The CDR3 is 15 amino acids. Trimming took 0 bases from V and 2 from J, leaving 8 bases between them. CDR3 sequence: CASSLAGTNTGELFF. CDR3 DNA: TGCGCCAGCAGCTTGGCGGGGACCAACACCGGGGAGCTGTTTTTT. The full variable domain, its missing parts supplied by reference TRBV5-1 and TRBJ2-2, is KAGVTQTPRYLIKTRGQQVTLSCSPISGHRSVSWYQQTPGQGLQFLFEYFSETQRNKGNFPGRFSGRQFSNSRSEMNVSTLELGDSALYLCASSLAGTNTGELFFGEGSRLTVL.

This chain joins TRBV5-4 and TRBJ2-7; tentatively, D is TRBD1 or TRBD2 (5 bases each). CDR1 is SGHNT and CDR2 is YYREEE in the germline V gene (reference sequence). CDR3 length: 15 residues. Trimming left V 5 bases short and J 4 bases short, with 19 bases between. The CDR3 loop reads CASRRDQGVGYEQYF. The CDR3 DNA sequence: TGTGCCAGCAGAAGGGACCAGGGTGTTGGTTACGAGCAGTACTTC.

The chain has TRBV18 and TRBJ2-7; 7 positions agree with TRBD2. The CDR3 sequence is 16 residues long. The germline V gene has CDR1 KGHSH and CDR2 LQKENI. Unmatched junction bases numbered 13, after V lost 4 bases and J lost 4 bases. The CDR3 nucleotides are TGTGCCAGCTCACGGCTAGCGGCGCCTAGGAATTACGAGCAGTACTTC. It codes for CASSRLAAPRNYEQYF.

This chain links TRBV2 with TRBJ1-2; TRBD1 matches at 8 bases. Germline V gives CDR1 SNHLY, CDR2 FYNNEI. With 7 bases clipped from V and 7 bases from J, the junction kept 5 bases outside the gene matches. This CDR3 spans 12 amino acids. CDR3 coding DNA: TGTGCCAGCAACGAGGACAGGGTTGGCTACACCTTC. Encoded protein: CASNEDRVGYTF.

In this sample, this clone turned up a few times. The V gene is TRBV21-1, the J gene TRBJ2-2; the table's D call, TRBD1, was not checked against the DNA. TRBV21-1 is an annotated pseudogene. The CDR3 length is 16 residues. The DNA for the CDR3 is TGTGCCAGCAGCATCGTGGGACAGATAAACACCGGGGAGCTGTTTTTT. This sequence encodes CASSIVGQINTGELFF.

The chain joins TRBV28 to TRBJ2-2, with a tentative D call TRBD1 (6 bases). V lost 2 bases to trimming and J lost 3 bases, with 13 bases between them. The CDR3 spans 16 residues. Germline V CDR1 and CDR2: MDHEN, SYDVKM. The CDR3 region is CASSLAGAFHTGELFF. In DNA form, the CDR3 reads TGTGCCAGCAGTTTAGCAGGGGCCTTTCACACCGGGGAGCTGTTTTTT.

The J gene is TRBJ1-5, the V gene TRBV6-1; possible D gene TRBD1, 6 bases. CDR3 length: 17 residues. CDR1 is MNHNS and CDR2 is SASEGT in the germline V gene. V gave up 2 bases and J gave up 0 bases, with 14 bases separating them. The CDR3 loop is CASSESAGDISNQPQHF. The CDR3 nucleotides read TGTGCCAGCAGTGAATCAGCAGGGGATATTAGCAATCAGCCCCAGCATTTT.

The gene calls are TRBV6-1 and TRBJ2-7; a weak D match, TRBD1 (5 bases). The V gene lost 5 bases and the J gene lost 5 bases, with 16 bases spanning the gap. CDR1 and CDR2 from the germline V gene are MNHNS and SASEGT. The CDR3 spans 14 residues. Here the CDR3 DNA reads TGTGCCAGCAGTTTGCAGGGCTCGCGGAACGAGCAGTACTTC. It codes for CASSLQGSRNEQYF.

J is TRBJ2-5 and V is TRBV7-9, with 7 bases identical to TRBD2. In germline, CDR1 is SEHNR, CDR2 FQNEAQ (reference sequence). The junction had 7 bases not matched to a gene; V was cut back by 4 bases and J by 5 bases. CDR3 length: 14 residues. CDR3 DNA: TGTGCCAGCAGCTCGATGGGGGAGGGGGAGACCCAGTACTTC. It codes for CASSSMGEGETQYF.

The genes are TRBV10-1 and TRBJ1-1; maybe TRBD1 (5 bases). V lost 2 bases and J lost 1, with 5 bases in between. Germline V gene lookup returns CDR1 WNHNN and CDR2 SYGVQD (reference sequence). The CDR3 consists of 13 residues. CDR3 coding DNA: TGCGCCAGCAGTGAGCAGGGGAACACTGAAGCTTTCTTT. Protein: CASSEQGNTEAFF.

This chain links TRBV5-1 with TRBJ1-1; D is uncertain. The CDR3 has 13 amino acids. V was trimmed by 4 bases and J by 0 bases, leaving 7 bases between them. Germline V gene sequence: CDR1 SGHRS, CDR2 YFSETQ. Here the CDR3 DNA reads TGCGCCAGCAGCATCCAATTGAACACTGAAGCTTTCTTT. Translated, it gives CASSIQLNTEAFF.

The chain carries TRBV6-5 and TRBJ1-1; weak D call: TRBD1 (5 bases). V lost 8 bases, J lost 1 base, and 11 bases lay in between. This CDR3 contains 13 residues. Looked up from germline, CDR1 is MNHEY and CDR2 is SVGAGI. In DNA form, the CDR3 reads TGTGCCAGCGGCCAGGGCGGGAACACTGAAGCTTTCTTT. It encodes CASGQGGNTEAFF.

This chain's CDR3 is CASSPGTRPGELFF. CDR3 coding DNA: TGTGCCAGCAGCCCCGGGACTAGGCCCGGGGAGCTGTTTTTT. The chain recombines TRBV9 with TRBJ2-2, with 8 bases that match TRBD2. CDR1 and CDR2 from the germline V gene are SGDLS and YYNGEE. V lost 4 bases to trimming and J lost 6 bases; unmatched junction nucleotides: 5. The CDR3 length is 14 residues.

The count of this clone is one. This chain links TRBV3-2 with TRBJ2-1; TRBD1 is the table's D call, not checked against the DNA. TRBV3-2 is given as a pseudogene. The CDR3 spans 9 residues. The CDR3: CAGLFGQFF. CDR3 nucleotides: TGTGCCGGCCTCTTTGGGCAGTTCTTC.

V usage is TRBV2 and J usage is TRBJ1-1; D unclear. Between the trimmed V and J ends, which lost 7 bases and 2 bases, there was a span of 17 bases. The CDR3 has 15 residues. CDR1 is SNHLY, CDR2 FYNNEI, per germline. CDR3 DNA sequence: TGTGCCAGCACCCCCCGCCGGGCAGGAAACACTGAAGCTTTCTTT. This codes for CASTPRRAGNTEAFF.

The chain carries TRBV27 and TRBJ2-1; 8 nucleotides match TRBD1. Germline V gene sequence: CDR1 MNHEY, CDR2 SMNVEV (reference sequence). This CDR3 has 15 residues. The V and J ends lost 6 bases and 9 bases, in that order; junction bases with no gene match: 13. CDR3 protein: CASSAVGQDPLEQFF. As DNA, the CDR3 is TGTGCCAGCAGCGCCGTGGGACAGGATCCCCTTGAGCAGTTCTTC.